A selection of T cell receptor beta chains follows, all from one sample in a study of T cell changes during pregnancy in multiple sclerosis. Measured with immunoSEQ multiplex PCR; TCRdb has only the in-frame clones, and not every one. The table lists 20,000 to 25,000 clones, 70% to 90% of them singletons, with more than 15% in the top ten. Sequencing used CD8+ T cells from peripheral blood mononuclear cells, obtained in the first trimester of pregnancy. The receptors were gathered from a female donor in good health, enrolled as a control in a pregnancy study. The CDR3 runs from the conserved cysteine through the conserved F or W. The order of the fields is CDR3 protein, CDR3 DNA, D gene, CDR3 length, J gene, clone size, V gene. A D gene is named only where the DNA matches it firmly. Size tells how often a clone was seen (once, few, many) or the class of an expanded clone, and some rows leave it out.

CDR3: CASSRRDSSSGANVLTF; DNA: TGTGCCAGCAGCCGACGGGACAGTAGCTCTGGGGCCAACGTCCTGACTTTC; D: TRBD1; length: 17; J: TRBJ2-6; size: -; V: TRBV4-2
CDR3: CASSEGPLGYNEQFF; DNA: TGTGCCAGCAGCGAGGGCCCCCTGGGCTACAATGAGCAGTTCTTC; D: -; length: 15; J: TRBJ2-1; size: -; V: TRBV7-8
CDR3: CTSSQPRVGESYEQFF; DNA: TGCACCAGCAGCCAACCACGAGTCGGGGAGAGCTATGAGCAGTTCTTC; D: -; length: 16; J: TRBJ2-1; size: -; V: TRBV1
CDR3: CASSRDRDKHEQYF; DNA: TGTGCCAGCAGCCGGGACAGGGATAAACACGAGCAGTACTTC; D: TRBD1; length: 14; J: TRBJ2-7; size: -; V: TRBV9
CDR3: CASSLGTSEAFF; DNA: TGTGCCAGCAGCTTAGGGACTAGTGAAGCTTTCTTT; D: -; length: 12; J: TRBJ1-1; size: -; V: TRBV7-8
CDR3: CASSLRPTGDTEAFF; DNA: TGTGCCAGCAGTTTACGACCGACCGGGGACACTGAAGCTTTCTTT; D: -; length: 15; J: TRBJ1-1; size: -; V: TRBV28
CDR3: CASSYSDRSPYNEQFF; DNA: TGTGCCAGCAGTTACTCAGACAGGAGTCCCTACAATGAGCAGTTCTTC; D: -; length: 16; J: TRBJ2-1; size: few; V: TRBV6-5
CDR3: CASSLVGQGAREQYF; DNA: TGTGCCAGCAGTTTAGTTGGACAGGGGGCAAGGGAGCAGTACTTC; D: TRBD1; length: 15; J: TRBJ2-7; size: -; V: TRBV28
CDR3: CASSQDPAGIMNTEAFF; DNA: TGTGCCAGCAGCCAAGATCCGGCCGGGATCATGAACACTGAAGCTTTCTTT; D: -; length: 17; J: TRBJ1-1; size: few; V: TRBV4-2
CDR3: CASSLRLAGDEQYF; DNA: TGTGCCAGCAGTCTGAGACTAGCGGGAGACGAGCAGTACTTC; D: TRBD2; length: 14; J: TRBJ2-7; size: once; V: TRBV28
CDR3: CASSEGLAIYEQYF; DNA: TGTGCCAGCAGTGAAGGACTAGCGATATACGAGCAGTACTTC; D: TRBD2; length: 14; J: TRBJ2-7; size: -; V: TRBV2
CDR3: CASSQVQGGGNTIYF; DNA: TGCGCCAGCAGCCAAGTGCAGGGAGGTGGAAACACCATATATTTT; D: -; length: 15; J: TRBJ1-3; size: -; V: TRBV4-1
CDR3: CASSLDRRSNYGYTF; DNA: TGTGCCAGCAGCTTGGACAGGCGGTCTAACTATGGCTACACCTTC; D: -; length: 15; J: TRBJ1-2; size: -; V: TRBV5-4
CDR3: CASSAGTSDYNEQFF; DNA: TGTGCCAGCAGCGCCGGGACTAGCGATTACAATGAGCAGTTCTTC; D: TRBD2; length: 15; J: TRBJ2-1; size: -; V: TRBV9
CDR3: CAISDRLGGDQPQHF; DNA: TGTGCCATCAGTGACCGATTAGGAGGGGATCAGCCCCAGCATTTT; D: -; length: 15; J: TRBJ1-5; size: -; V: TRBV10-3
CDR3: CASSLRGTGSYEQYF; DNA: TGTGCCAGCAGCTTGCGGGGGACGGGCTCCTACGAGCAGTACTTC; D: TRBD2; length: 15; J: TRBJ2-7; size: -; V: TRBV11-2
CDR3: CASSDSEGARAFF; DNA: TGTGCCAGCAGTGACTCCGAGGGGGCGCGAGCTTTCTTT; D: TRBD1; length: 13; J: TRBJ1-1; size: -; V: TRBV6-4
CDR3: CASSPRAGPDTQYF; DNA: TGTGCCAGCAGCCCGCGGGCGGGACCAGATACGCAGTATTTT; D: -; length: 14; J: TRBJ2-3; size: -; V: TRBV7-3
CDR3: CASSRTGDGSNTGELFF; DNA: TGTGCCAGCAGTCGAACTGGAGACGGATCGAACACCGGGGAGCTGTTTTTT; D: -; length: 17; J: TRBJ2-2; size: few; V: TRBV6-4
CDR3: CASSYLDREQYF; DNA: TGTGCCAGCAGCTACCTCGACAGAGAGCAGTACTTC; D: -; length: 12; J: TRBJ2-7; size: -; V: TRBV7-6
CDR3: CASSWRGEQYF; DNA: TGCGCCAGCAGCTGGAGGGGCGAGCAGTACTTC; D: -; length: 11; J: TRBJ2-7; size: -; V: TRBV5-1
CDR3: CASSDTSGGADTQYF; DNA: TGTGCCAGCAGTGACACTAGCGGGGGGGCAGATACGCAGTATTTT; D: TRBD2; length: 15; J: TRBJ2-3; size: -; V: TRBV6-4
CDR3: CASSLVIVSPGVNSPLHF; DNA: TGCGCCAGCAGCTTGGTTATTGTTTCTCCAGGGGTTAATTCACCCCTCCACTTT; D: -; length: 18; J: TRBJ1-6; size: -; V: TRBV5-1
CDR3: CASSLGALNEKLFF; DNA: TGTGCCAGCAGTTTAGGGGCGCTAAATGAAAAACTGTTTTTT; D: -; length: 14; J: TRBJ1-4; size: -; V: TRBV28
CDR3: CAIRGLAGRFTNTGELFF; DNA: TGTGCCATCAGGGGACTAGCGGGGCGCTTCACGAACACCGGGGAGCTGTTTTTT; D: TRBD2; length: 18; J: TRBJ2-2; size: -; V: TRBV10-3
CDR3: CASSPSFQGARETQYF; DNA: TGTGCCAGCAGCCCGAGTTTTCAGGGGGCTCGGGAGACCCAGTACTTC; D: TRBD1; length: 16; J: TRBJ2-5; size: -; V: TRBV7-2
CDR3: CASSGTGITGELFF; DNA: TGTGCCAGCAGCGGGACAGGAATCACCGGGGAGCTGTTTTTT; D: TRBD1; length: 14; J: TRBJ2-2; size: medium-sized; V: TRBV9
CDR3: CASSFVSDEQFF; DNA: TGTGCCAGCAGCTTCGTATCCGATGAGCAGTTCTTC; D: -; length: 12; J: TRBJ2-1; size: -; V: TRBV7-2
CDR3: CASKAFSGRASDEQFF; DNA: TGTGCCAGCAAAGCCTTTAGCGGGAGGGCCAGCGATGAGCAGTTCTTC; D: TRBD2; length: 16; J: TRBJ2-1; size: -; V: TRBV28
CDR3: CASTDPRRGQETQYF; DNA: TGTGCCAGCACTGACCCTCGGAGGGGGCAGGAGACCCAGTACTTC; D: -; length: 15; J: TRBJ2-5; size: -; V: TRBV27
CDR3: CASSDSRDRVGNQPQHF; DNA: TGTGCCAGCAGTGACTCCCGGGACAGGGTTGGGAATCAGCCCCAGCATTTT; D: TRBD1; length: 17; J: TRBJ1-5; size: few; V: TRBV6-4
CDR3: CASSGPTSYITKTQYF; DNA: TGCGCCAGCAGTGGGCCGACATCCTACATAACGAAGACCCAGTACTTC; D: -; length: 16; J: TRBJ2-5; size: -; V: TRBV10-1
CDR3: CASSVGDTIAKNIQYF; DNA: TGTGCCAGCAGCGTAGGGGACACTATAGCCAAAAACATTCAGTACTTC; D: -; length: 16; J: TRBJ2-4; size: -; V: TRBV9
CDR3: CASSITLGGNTEAFF; DNA: TGTGCCAGTAGTATAACGTTAGGGGGGAACACTGAAGCTTTCTTT; D: -; length: 15; J: TRBJ1-1; size: once; V: TRBV19
CDR3: CASSPRDRVNYGYTF; DNA: TGTGCCAGTAGTCCCCGGGACAGGGTTAACTATGGCTACACCTTC; D: TRBD1; length: 15; J: TRBJ1-2; size: -; V: TRBV19
CDR3: CASSSPRGGGSSYNEQFF; DNA: TGTGCCAGCAGCTCCCCAAGGGGCGGGGGCTCCTCCTACAATGAGCAGTTCTTC; D: -; length: 18; J: TRBJ2-1; size: -; V: TRBV7-9
CDR3: CASSIVQTGSRGYTF; DNA: TGTGCCAGTAGTATAGTACAGACAGGGTCTCGTGGCTACACCTTC; D: TRBD1; length: 15; J: TRBJ1-2; size: few; V: TRBV19
CDR3: CASSLSRTSSADTQYF; DNA: TGTGCCAGCTCACTCTCGCGGACTAGCTCGGCAGATACGCAGTATTTT; D: TRBD2; length: 16; J: TRBJ2-3; size: -; V: TRBV18
CDR3: CASSLATGQLNTEAFF; DNA: TGCGCCAGCAGCTTGGCCACGGGACAGTTGAACACTGAAGCTTTCTTT; D: TRBD1; length: 16; J: TRBJ1-1; size: few; V: TRBV5-1
CDR3: CASSHKGGGQGYEQYF; DNA: TGTGCCAGCAGCCATAAGGGGGGGGGCCAAGGTTACGAGCAGTACTTC; D: -; length: 16; J: TRBJ2-7; size: -; V: TRBV5-6
CDR3: CASSPNSGRALETQYF; DNA: TGTGCCAGCTCACCAAATAGCGGGAGGGCGTTGGAGACCCAGTACTTC; D: TRBD2; length: 16; J: TRBJ2-5; size: -; V: TRBV18
CDR3: CASSPPTGSEQYF; DNA: TGTGCCAGCAGCCCCCCAACTGGTAGCGAGCAGTACTTC; D: -; length: 13; J: TRBJ2-7; size: -; V: TRBV9
CDR3: CASSSGGRQETQYF; DNA: TGTGCCAGCAGCTCCGGAGGAAGGCAAGAGACCCAGTACTTC; D: -; length: 14; J: TRBJ2-5; size: -; V: TRBV9
CDR3: CASSSSDRGGYEQYF; DNA: -; D: -; length: 15; J: TRBJ2-7; size: once; V: TRBV28
CDR3: CASSQAVGVPSYEQYF; DNA: TGCGCCAGCAGCCAGGCCGTCGGGGTCCCGTCCTACGAGCAGTACTTC; D: -; length: 16; J: TRBJ2-7; size: -; V: TRBV4-3